This T cell receptor (beta chain) originates from a study of T-cell memory formation after mild COVID-19. Overall study findings and caveats: Some clones that responded were present in memory (sampled pre-infection), which suggests cross-reactive memory joined.

The germline gives CDR1 MNHEY, CDR2 SVGEGT. CDR3 size: 14 residues. Trimming pared 7 bases from V and 2 bases from J, leaving 11 bases between. Constant-segment-primed 5'RACE gave TCR alpha and TCR beta cDNA libraries with sample barcodes and UMIs. TCRdb fed the 5' RACE reads into MiXCR, producing one record per CDR3 protein. The table records fewer than 400,000 distinct CDR3 sequences, 13% of them present only once. In its sample, this clonotype was seen a few times. The antigen is undetermined. The TCR comes from a man aged 18 to 29 who had mild COVID-19 (a few samples of this study predate the infection). Cell type and time point are not known. The sequenced sample consisted of PBMCs or a T cell subset sorted from them (not recorded which). The rearrangement joins TRBV6-2 or TRBV6-3 to TRBJ2-2, with TRBD1 as a possible D gene (6 bases). CDR3 residues: CASKGGQNTGELFF. Written as DNA, the CDR3 is TGTGCCAGCAAAGGGGGACAAAACACCGGGGAGCTGTTTTTT.